This TCR beta chain comes out of a study of cytomegalovirus exposure and HLA in healthy donors. Study results and limitations: The study designated some 180 TCR beta chains cytomegalovirus-associated.

TCRdb's table, derived via immunoSEQ multiplex PCR, lists solely in-frame clones and lacks some. The sample contains roughly 230,000 clones, 80% to 95% of which appear only once. As regards this clone: Its antigen is undetermined.

The J segment lost 0 bases and the V segment lost 2 bases, leaving 16 bases of the junction unmatched. The CDR3 is 22 amino acids. Germline V gene sequence: CDR1 MNHEY, CDR2 SMNVEV (reference sequence). The sequenced sample consisted of PBMCs. The TCR comes from a woman aged 25 to 39 in good health and CMV-seronegative. The chain carries TRBV27 and TRBJ2-4, with 13 positions matching TRBD2. Here the CDR3 DNA reads TGTGCCAGCAGTTTAAAAGCCCACAGGGGGGGACTAGCGGGGCTAGCCAAAAACATTCAGTACTTC. Encoded protein: CASSLKAHRGGLAGLAKNIQYF.